Below, one T cell receptor (beta chain) is given with its context. This clonotype was detected many times. The clone's antigen remains unknown. No base quality values were provided; no much bigger clone lies one nucleotide off. No patient had a history of other malignancies or prior chemotherapy or radiotherapy, and all had node-negative disease on CT and PET/CT. At each of the two time points, about 6 milliliters of peripheral venous blood were collected into EDTA tubes. PBMCs were isolated by Ficoll-Paque Plus density-gradient centrifugation. Right after collection, samples were placed at -80 degrees C and kept there until analysis. Two rounds of multiplex PCR on genomic DNA were used to amplify the TCR beta CDR3 region. In the first round of PCR, primers specific to each TRBV and TRBJ gene were used, and the primer sequences are filed in Chinese patent CN105087789A. Universal primers were used in the second PCR round. The Roche High Pure PCR Template Preparation Kit was used to extract genomic DNA from frozen PBMCs. The libraries underwent paired-end sequencing with 151 bp reads on an Illumina HiSeq 3000. The original methods were these. CutAdapt was used to remove raw reads lacking the multiplex PCR primer sequences. High-quality paired reads were merged into contigs with PEAR. By alignment to reference sequences, MiXCR assigned TRB V, D and J gene segments to each contig. CDR3 sequences were clustered by base quality and sequence similarity to remove sequencing errors. Shannon entropy, normalized by the natural log of the productive TCR sequence number, served as the measure of diversity. One minus Shannon entropy divided by the natural log of the number of unique clonotypes was used as the definition of clonality. The Youden index of ROC curves was used to select progression-free survival cut-offs for repertoire metrics, and analyses were performed in R 3.5.3. Using fastp at Q25 and MiXCR, TCRdb reprocessed the public reads and kept productive beta chains. Rows with a matching CDR3 protein are joined into one entry that keeps the most common DNA and genes. These V and J calls are TCRdb output, not the study's own analysis. Within this sample are more than 11,000 distinct CDR3 sequences, with approximately 33% of them counted one time only. Of the sample, about 27% is held by the ten largest clones.

The record originates from a study of prognosis after radiotherapy for stage I lung cancer (dated by TCRdb to the early 2020s). Study-level background: Between April 2018 and early 2019, more than 15 stage I NSCLC patients were enrolled in Nanjing, China. There were 13 to 15 patients with newly diagnosed primary stage I lung tumors and five patients with oligometastatic NSCLC after surgical resection of the primary tumor. Every patient was deemed medically inoperable, approximately 12 because of comorbidities and 7 because they refused surgery. The cohort included about a dozen men and about 6 women, with a median age of about 70 years and a range of about 50 to 85 years. Squamous cell carcinoma histology was identified in more than five patients, and adenocarcinoma histology was identified in twelve patients. SBRT was given in 3 to 5 fractions with a biologically effective dose of at least 100 Gy, using image-guided IMRT or VMAT. SBRT was not combined with any concurrent therapy in any patient. Distant metastases were developed by four of the 19 patients after SBRT, at a median of around seven months, whereas no significant progression was observed in the other 15 patients. Peripheral blood TCR beta repertoires were profiled in stage I NSCLC patients before and after stereotactic body radiotherapy, and the repertoires were related to distant failure. The study sequenced approximately 40 blood samples from 19 patients, one before and one after SBRT per patient.

What the work shows at the level of the full study, not this receptor alone: All reported P values were unadjusted for multiple comparisons. Limitations of the study included a small cohort and short follow-up, and the study findings need independent validation. After SBRT, the count of unique TCR clones dropped from a median of approximately 10,000 beforehand to nearly 7,000 afterward (Wilcoxon paired P=0.011). Post-SBRT Shannon entropy and its change from baseline were lower in patients who developed distant metastases; baseline Shannon entropy was not associated with metastases. Differences by metastasis status were reportedly seen in TRBV and TRBJ usage frequencies, involving two V genes at baseline and, after SBRT, 8 or 9 V genes and two J genes. Tumor specificity of expanded TCR clones was not determined.

The material was PBMCs, obtained before or after stereotactic body radiation therapy (not recorded which). This sequence originates from a donor aged 50 or older with non-small cell lung cancer.

CDR3 region: CASSYDSSRNYGYTF. The nucleotide sequence is TGTGCCAGCAGTTACGACTCGTCCAGAAACTATGGCTACACCTTC. The chain employs TRBV28 and TRBJ1-2; the D gene is unclear. The CDR3 goes from the cysteine to the phenylalanine over 15 residues. The entry retains the CDR3 DNA only, 45 bases that are in frame from base 1. The V and J ends are trimmed by 4 bases and 2 bases, leaving 14 bases between them. The germline V gene provides CDR1 MDHEN and CDR2 SYDVKM.